This TCR beta chain was sequenced in a study of T cells in Graves' hyperthyroidism and ophthalmopathy. The CDR3 consists of 16 residues. Germline values: CDR1 LNHNV, CDR2 YYDKDF (reference sequence). V lost 4 bases and J lost 7; bases outside the gene matches: 8. Broader study findings: Blood held most thyroid clonotypes expanded above 0.001 frequency.

A word on this clonotype: Its antigen is unknown.

Amplification of TCR beta CDR3 regions was performed using RNA transcripts as template. An initial round of RT-PCR targeting the TCR CDR3 relied on the HTBI primer set. Each CDR3 protein gets one entry after TCRdb re-called the multiplex PCR reads with MiXCR. The sample lists hundreds of thousands of distinct CDR3 sequences; roughly 17% were seen once. Criteria for exclusion of patients were uncontrolled infection, other autoimmune disease, pregnancy or lactation. In making diagnoses, clinical symptoms, serum thyroxine and TRAb, thyroid ultrasound and orbital computed tomography were all used. Sequencing was done on a sample of blood. The chain recombines TRBV15 with TRBJ2-2, with 11 nucleotides matching TRBD2. This TCR was recovered from a woman aged 25 to 39 with Graves' hyperthyroidism. The CDR3 region has the DNA TGTGCCACCAGCACGATAGCGGGAGGGCCCAGCGGGGAGCTGTTTTTT. Amino acid sequence: CATSTIAGGPSGELFF.